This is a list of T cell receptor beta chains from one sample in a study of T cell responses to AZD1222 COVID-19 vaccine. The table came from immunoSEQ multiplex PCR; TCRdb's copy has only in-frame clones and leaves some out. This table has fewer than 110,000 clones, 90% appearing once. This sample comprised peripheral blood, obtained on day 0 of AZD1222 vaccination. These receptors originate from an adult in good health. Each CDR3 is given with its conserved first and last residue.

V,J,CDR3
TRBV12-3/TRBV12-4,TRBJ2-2,CASGDSGELFF
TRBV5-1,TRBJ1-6,CASSLSGTGSSPLHF
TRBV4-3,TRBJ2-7,CASSQEGGDSSYEQYF
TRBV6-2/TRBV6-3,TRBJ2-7,CASTPRAGASYEQYF
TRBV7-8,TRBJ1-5,CASSSRQLSNQPQHF
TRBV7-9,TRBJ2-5,CASSQQETQYF
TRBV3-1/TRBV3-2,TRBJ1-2,CASSQGAGSNYGYTF
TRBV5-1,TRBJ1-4,CASSGTGNEKLFF
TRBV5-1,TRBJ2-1,CASSLGMTSWEDNEQFF
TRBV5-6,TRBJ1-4,CASSLSIGMGEKLFF
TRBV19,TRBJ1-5,CATKGWREGGQPQHF
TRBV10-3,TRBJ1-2,CAPGSGENGYTF